These 3 T cell receptor beta chains originate from one sample sequenced in a study of T cells after posttransplantation cyclophosphamide. Repertoires were generated with immunoSEQ multiplex PCR, while TCRdb's copy carries only in-frame clones and drops some. Observed in the sample are thousands of clones, none of them singletons. Treatment was busulfan-fludarabine conditioning, a marrow graft, and cyclophosphamide on days +3 and +4. Sequenced here: PBMCs, sampled after allogeneic stem cell transplant with posttransplant cyclophosphamide. The receptors come from a male patient aged 18 to 35 who received an allogeneic stem cell transplant from an unrelated donor, was CMV-positive, and had acute and chronic GVHD. The graft donor may have contributed some T cells.

This clone was seen repeatedly, ten times or more. The chain joins TRBV7-2 to TRBJ2-2; tentatively, D is TRBD2 (5 bases). CDR1 SGHTA and CDR2 FQGNSA come from the germline V gene. The CDR3 runs 13 residues. Trimming shortened V by 3 bases and J by 5 bases, and 7 bases separated the two germline ends. Here the CDR3 DNA reads TGTGCCAGCAGCTTGGGCGGGACCGGGGAGCTGTTTTTT. Residues: CASSLGGTGELFF.

The table lists this clone with many counts. This chain joins TRBV6-6 and TRBJ2-7; D unclear. Germline V CDR1 and CDR2: MNHNY, SVGAGI (reference sequence). The CDR3 consists of 13 residues. V lost 11 bases and J 3 bases, leaving 17 bases between the germline ends. The CDR3 is CASRDSKSYEQYV. The CDR3 DNA reads TGTGCCTCCCGAGATAGCAAGAGCTACGAGCAGTACGTC.

This clone was seen many times. This chain links TRBV4-2 with TRBJ1-2; D not certain. The V and J ends lost 1 base and 0 bases respectively, with 9 bases between them. Germline loops: CDR1 LGHNA, CDR2 YNFKEQ. This CDR3 contains 15 residues. CDR3 nucleotide sequence: TGTGCCAGCAGCCAAGGGACTCAAGCTAACTATGGCTACACCTTC. This translates into CASSQGTQANYGYTF.